The TCR beta chain described here comes from a study of blood T cell repertoires in COVID-19. Overall study context: Samples representing acute and convalescent COVID-19 were sourced from the United States, Italy and Spain. PBMCs, B-cell-depleted T cells, or T cells provided the cDNA or gDNA that made up the material.

The germline V gene has CDR1 MRHNA and CDR2 SNTAGT. With 2 bases removed from V and 1 base from J, the gap between germline ends came to 20 bases. The CDR3 has 19 amino acids. Authors' data handling: How many nucleated cells were present was estimated from reference gene primer amplification. Data came from immunoSEQ multiplex PCR; TCRdb stores just in-frame clones and leaves some out. The DNA gave D and trimming, while V, J and clone size come from that table. The repertoire holds 75,000 to 95,000 clones, around 84% seen once, with around a quarter in the top ten. The receptor was derived from a man in his 60s with acute or convalescent COVID-19. V gene TRBV6-4 combines with J gene TRBJ2-2; TRBD2 might be the D (7 bases). The sample comprised peripheral blood. The DNA of the CDR3 is TGTGCCAGCAGTGACGAGGAGGGAGGGACATCCATGAACACCGGGGAGCTGTTTTTT. Its translation: CASSDEEGGTSMNTGELFF.